The clone carrying this TCR beta chain has only one observation. The sample is drawn from a study of T cell changes during pregnancy in multiple sclerosis. The protocol was immunoSEQ multiplex PCR, while the TCRdb copy is restricted to in-frame clones and leaves out a portion. This sample has some 30,000 clones, with 92% found just once. The junction had 7 bases not matched to a gene; V was cut back by 4 bases and J by 2 bases. This CDR3 contains 15 residues. The V gene's germline CDR1 is SEHNR and CDR2 FQNEAQ (reference sequence). The input for sequencing was peripheral blood, taken in the first trimester of pregnancy. This TCR came from a female donor in good health, enrolled as a control in a pregnancy study. V and J are TRBV7-9 and TRBJ2-7; TRBD1 matches 8 bases. The CDR3 DNA is TGTGCCAGCAGCTCCGGACAGGGTAGCCCCTACGAGCAGTACTTC. This codes for CASSSGQGSPYEQYF.